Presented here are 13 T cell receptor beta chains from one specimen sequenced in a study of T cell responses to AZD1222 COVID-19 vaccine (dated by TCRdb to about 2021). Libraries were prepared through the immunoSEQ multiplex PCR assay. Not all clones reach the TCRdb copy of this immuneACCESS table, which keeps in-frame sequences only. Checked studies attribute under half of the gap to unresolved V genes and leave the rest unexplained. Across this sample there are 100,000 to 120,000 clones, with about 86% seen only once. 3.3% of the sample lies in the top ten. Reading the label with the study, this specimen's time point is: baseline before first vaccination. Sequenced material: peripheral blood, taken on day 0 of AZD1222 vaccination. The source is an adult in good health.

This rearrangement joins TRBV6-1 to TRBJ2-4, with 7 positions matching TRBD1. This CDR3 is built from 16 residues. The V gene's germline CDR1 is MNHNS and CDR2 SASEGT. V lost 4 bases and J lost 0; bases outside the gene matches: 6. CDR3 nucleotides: TGTGCCAGCAGTGGAAACAGGGGCGTAGCCAAAAACATTCAGTACTTC. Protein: CASSGNRGVAKNIQYF.

The CDR3 sequence: CASSIGTATSTDTQYF. CDR3 nucleotides: TGTGCCAGTAGTATAGGAACGGCCACTAGCACAGATACGCAGTATTTT. This sequence joins TRBV19 and TRBJ2-3; D call uncertain. This CDR3 has 16 amino acids. The V and J ends lost 1 base and 0 bases respectively, with 11 bases between them. The germline gives CDR1 LNHDA, CDR2 SQIVND (reference sequence).

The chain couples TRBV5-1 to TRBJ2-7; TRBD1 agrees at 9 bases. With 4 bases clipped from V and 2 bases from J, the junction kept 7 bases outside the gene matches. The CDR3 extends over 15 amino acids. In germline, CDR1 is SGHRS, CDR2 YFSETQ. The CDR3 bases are TGCGCCAGCAGCAGTCCCGGGACAGGGACCTACGAGCAGTACTTC. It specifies CASSSPGTGTYEQYF.

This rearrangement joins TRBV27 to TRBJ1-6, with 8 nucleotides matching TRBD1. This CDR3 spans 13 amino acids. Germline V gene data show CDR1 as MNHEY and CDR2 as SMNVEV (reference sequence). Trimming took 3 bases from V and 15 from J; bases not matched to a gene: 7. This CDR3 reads CASSFTGGEDLHF. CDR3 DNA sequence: TGTGCCAGCAGTTTTACAGGGGGAGAGGACCTCCACTTT.

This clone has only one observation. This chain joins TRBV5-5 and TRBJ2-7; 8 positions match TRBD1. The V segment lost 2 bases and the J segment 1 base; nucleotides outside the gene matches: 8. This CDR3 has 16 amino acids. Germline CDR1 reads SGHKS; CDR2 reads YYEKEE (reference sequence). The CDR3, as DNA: TGTGCCAGCAGCTTTTCTTCGACAGGGGTTTCCTACGAGCAGTACTTC. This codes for CASSFSSTGVSYEQYF.

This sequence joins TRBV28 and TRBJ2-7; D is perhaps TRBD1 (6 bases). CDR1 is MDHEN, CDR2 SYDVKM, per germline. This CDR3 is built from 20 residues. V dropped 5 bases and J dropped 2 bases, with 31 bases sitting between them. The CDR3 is CASSGTGTTTKGVFTYEQYF. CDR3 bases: TGTGCCAGCAGTGGAACCGGGACCACAACAAAGGGGGTGTTCACCTACGAGCAGTACTTC.

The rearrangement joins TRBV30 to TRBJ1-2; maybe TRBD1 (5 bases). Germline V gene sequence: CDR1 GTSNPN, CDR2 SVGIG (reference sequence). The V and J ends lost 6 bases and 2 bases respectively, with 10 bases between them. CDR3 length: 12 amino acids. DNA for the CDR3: TGTGCCTGCCACAGGCCAAACTATGGCTACACCTTC. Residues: CACHRPNYGYTF.

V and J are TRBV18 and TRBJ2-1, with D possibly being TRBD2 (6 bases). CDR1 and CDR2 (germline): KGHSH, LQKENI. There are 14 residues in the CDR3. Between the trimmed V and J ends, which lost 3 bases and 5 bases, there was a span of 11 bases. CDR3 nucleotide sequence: TGTGCCAGCTCACCGGTCGGGAGAGACAATGAGCAGTTCTTC. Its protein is CASSPVGRDNEQFF.

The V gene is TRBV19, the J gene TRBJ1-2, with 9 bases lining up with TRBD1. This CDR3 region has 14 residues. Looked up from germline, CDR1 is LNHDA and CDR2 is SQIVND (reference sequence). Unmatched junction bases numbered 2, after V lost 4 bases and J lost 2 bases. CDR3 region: CASSTGQGNYGYTF. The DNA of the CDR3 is TGTGCCAGTAGTACTGGACAGGGGAACTATGGCTACACCTTC.

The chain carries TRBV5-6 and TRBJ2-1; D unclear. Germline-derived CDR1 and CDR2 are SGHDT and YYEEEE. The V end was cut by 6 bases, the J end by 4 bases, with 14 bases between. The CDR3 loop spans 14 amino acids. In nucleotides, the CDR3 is TGTGCCAGCACCGGCTTAACCGCTTACAATGAGCAGTTCTTC. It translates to CASTGLTAYNEQFF.

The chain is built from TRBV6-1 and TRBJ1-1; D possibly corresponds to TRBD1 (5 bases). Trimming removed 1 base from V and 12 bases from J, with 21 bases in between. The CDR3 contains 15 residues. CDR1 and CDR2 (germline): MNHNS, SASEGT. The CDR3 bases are TGTGCCAGCAGTGAAGGGGGTGGGACCTCGGTGAAATCTTTCTTT. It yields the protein CASSEGGGTSVKSFF.

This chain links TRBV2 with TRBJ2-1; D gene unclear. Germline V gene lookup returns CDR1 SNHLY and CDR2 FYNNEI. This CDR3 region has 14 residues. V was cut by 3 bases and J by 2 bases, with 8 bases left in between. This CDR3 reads CASSDPATYNEQFF. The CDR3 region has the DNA TGTGCCAGCAGTGACCCGGCCACCTACAATGAGCAGTTCTTC.

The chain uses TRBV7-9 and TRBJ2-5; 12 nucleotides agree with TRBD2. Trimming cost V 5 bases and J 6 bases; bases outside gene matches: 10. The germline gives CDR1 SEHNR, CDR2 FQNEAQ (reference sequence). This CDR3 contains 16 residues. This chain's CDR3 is CASSPLAGGNLQTQYF. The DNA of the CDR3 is TGTGCCAGCAGCCCGCTAGCGGGGGGGAATCTGCAGACCCAGTACTTC.